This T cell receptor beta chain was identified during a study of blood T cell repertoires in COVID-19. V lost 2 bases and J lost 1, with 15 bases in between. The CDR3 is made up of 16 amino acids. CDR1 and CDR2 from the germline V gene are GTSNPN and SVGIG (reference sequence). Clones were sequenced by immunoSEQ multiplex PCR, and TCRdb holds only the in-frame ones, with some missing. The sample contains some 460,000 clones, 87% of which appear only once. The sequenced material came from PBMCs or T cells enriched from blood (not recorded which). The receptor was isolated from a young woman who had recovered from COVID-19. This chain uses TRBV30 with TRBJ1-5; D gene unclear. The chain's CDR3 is CAWSRTGSSSNQPQHF. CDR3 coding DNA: TGTGCCTGGAGTAGGACGGGGTCTTCGAGCAATCAGCCCCAGCATTTT. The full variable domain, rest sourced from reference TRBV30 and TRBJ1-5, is SQTIHQWPATLVQPVGSPLSLECTVEGTSNPNLYWYRQAAGRGLQLLFYSVGIGQISSEVPQNLSASRPQDRQFILSSKKLLLSDSGFYLCAWSRTGSSSNQPQHFGDGTRLSIL.